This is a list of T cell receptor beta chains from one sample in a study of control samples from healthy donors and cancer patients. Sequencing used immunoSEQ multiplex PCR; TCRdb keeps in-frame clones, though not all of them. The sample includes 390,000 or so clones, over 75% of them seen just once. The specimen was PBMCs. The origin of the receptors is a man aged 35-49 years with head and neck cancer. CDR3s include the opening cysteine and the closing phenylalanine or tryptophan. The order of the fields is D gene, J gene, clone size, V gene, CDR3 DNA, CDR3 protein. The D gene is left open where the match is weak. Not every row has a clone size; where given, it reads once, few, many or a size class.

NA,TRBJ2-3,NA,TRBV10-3,TGTGCCATCAGCCGAGACGTAGTCAACACAGATACGCAGTATTTT,CAISRDVVNTDTQYF
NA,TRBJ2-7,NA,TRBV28,TGTGCCAGCGGTGGGACTTCGCGGCAGTCCTACGAGCAGTACTTC,CASGGTSRQSYEQYF
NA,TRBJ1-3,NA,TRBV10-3,TGTGCCATCAGTGAGTGGGGCTCTGGAAACACCATATATTTT,CAISEWGSGNTIYF
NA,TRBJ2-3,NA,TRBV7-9,TGTGCCTCCTCGACCGATACGCAGTATTTT,CASSTDTQYF
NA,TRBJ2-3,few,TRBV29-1,TGCAGCGTTGATGATAGCAGGGGCACAGATACGCAGTATTTT,CSVDDSRGTDTQYF
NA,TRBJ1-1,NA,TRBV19,TGTGCCAGTAGTATGGGCCAGAACACTGAAGCTTTCTTT,CASSMGQNTEAFF
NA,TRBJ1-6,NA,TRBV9,TGTGCCAGCAGCGTCAAGGACAGAGATTCACCCCTCCACTTT,CASSVKDRDSPLHF
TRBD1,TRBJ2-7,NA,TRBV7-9,TGTGCCAGCAGCCAGACAGGGGGCAATGGCGAGCAGTACTTC,CASSQTGGNGEQYF
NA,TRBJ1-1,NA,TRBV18,TGTGCCAGCTCACCATTACAGGGGAACACTGAAGCTTTCTTT,CASSPLQGNTEAFF
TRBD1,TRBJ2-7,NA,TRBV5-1,TGCGCCAGCAGCCCCTATCCTGGACAGGGTCGACCCTACGAGCAGTACTTC,CASSPYPGQGRPYEQYF
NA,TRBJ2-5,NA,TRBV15,TGTGCCACCAGCGGCTCCGGGAACCAAGAGACCCAGTACTTC,CATSGSGNQETQYF
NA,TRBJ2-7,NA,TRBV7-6,TGTGCCAGCAGCTTAGTGGGGGGCGTCGCCTACGAGCAGTACTTC,CASSLVGGVAYEQYF
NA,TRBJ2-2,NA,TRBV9,TGTGCCAGCAGCCCCCGGCGGGACGGGGAGCTGTTTTTT,CASSPRRDGELFF
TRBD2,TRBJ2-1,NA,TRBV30,TGTGCCTGGAGCCTTTGGACTAGCGGGGTCAATGAGCAGTTCTTC,CAWSLWTSGVNEQFF
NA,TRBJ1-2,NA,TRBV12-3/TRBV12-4,TGTGCCAGCAAACCAGGGAGGGCCCCTGGCTACACCTTC,CASKPGRAPGYTF
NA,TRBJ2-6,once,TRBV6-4,TGTGCCAGCAGTGACTGGGCCTCTGGGGCCAACGTCCTGACTTTC,CASSDWASGANVLTF
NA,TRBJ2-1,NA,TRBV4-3,TGCGCCAGCAGCCAAGATGGCGCTAGCTCCTACAATGAGCAGTTCTTC,CASSQDGASSYNEQFF
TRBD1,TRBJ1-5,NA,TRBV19,TGTGCCAGTACTCTTGGGACAGGGGATGGATGGCCCCAGCATTTT,CASTLGTGDGWPQHF
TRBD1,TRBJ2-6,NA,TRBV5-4,TGTGCCAGCAGCTTCGGGACAGTAAACTCTGGGGCCAACGTCCTGACTTTC,CASSFGTVNSGANVLTF
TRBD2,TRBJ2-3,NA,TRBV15,TGTGCCACCAGCATAAGGACTAGCGGGGGCACAGATACGCAGTATTTT,CATSIRTSGGTDTQYF
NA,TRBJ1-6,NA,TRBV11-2,TGTGCCAGCAGCTTAGAGGACGGCCTGAATTCACCCCTCCACTTT,CASSLEDGLNSPLHF
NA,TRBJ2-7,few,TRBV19,TGTGCCAGTAGCCGTGGATCCTCCTACGAGCAGTACTTC,CASSRGSSYEQYF
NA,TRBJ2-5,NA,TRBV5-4,TGTGCCAGCAGCTTGGAGGAGACCCAGTACTTC,CASSLEETQYF
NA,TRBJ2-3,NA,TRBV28,TGTGCCAGCAAACGCGGGCTAGCGAGGTCGACAGATACGCAGTATTTT,CASKRGLARSTDTQYF
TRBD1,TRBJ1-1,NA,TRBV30,TGTGCCTGGACAGGGGGAACGAACACTGAAGCTTTCTTT,CAWTGGTNTEAFF
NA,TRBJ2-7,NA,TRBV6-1,TGTGCCAGCAGTGAAGCGATCGGGCTAGCCCGCGAGCAGTACTTC,CASSEAIGLAREQYF
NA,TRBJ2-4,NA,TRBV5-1,TGCGCCAGCAGCTTGCTCCCCCCAGGGCCTTTAGCCAAAAACATTCAGTACTTC,CASSLLPPGPLAKNIQYF
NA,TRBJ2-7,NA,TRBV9,TGTGCCAGCAGCGTAGGCCGGGACTACGAGCAGTACTTC,CASSVGRDYEQYF